A single sample is the source of the 4 T cell receptor beta chains below, sequenced in a study of blood T cells in healthy people across ages. The authors ran a second PCR of roughly 6 to 11 cycles using a sample-barcoded 5' primer and a J-beta primer mix. From the 5' RACE reads, TCRdb called clonotypes with MiXCR, one entry per CDR3 protein. This repertoire shows roughly 900,000 distinct CDR3 sequences, around 49% found once; its top ten account for about an eighth. What was sequenced was blood. These receptors all come from a man under 40 in good health.

In this sample, this clonotype turned up a few times. V and J are TRBV6-5 and TRBJ2-3; the D is unclear. V was cut by 0 bases and J by 2 bases, with 18 bases left in between. The CDR3 is made up of 18 amino acids. CDR1 MNHEY and CDR2 SVGAGI come from the germline V gene. The CDR3 nucleotides read TGTGCCAGCAGTTACTCGAACCACCCGGGTGAGACCACAGATACGCAGTATTTT. This translates into CASSYSNHPGETTDTQYF.

CDR3 sequence reads: CSAPPGQRSNSPLHF. CDR3 DNA: TGCAGTGCGCCCCCGGGACAGCGATCTAATTCACCCCTCCACTTT. V usage is TRBV20-1 and J usage is TRBJ1-6; the match to TRBD1 covers 7 bases. This CDR3 has 15 amino acids. V dropped 6 bases and J dropped 6; count of bases not matched to a gene: 11. CDR1 is DFQATT and CDR2 is SNEGSKA in the germline V gene (reference sequence).

This chain connects TRBV5-1 to TRBJ2-6; D gene ambiguous. This CDR3 spans 17 amino acids. Trimming stripped 0 bases from V and 4 bases from J, with 14 bases between. The germline CDR1 and CDR2 sequences are SGHRS and YFSETQ. The CDR3 nucleotides are TGCGCCAGCAGCTTGGAGTCTTCTTCCTCCGGGGCCAACGTCCTGACTTTC. It specifies CASSLESSSSGANVLTF.

In its sample, this clonotype was seen a few times. This chain links TRBV6-5 with TRBJ1-4; TRBD1 is a possible D gene (6 bases). The V gene lost 6 bases and the J gene lost 7 bases, with 15 bases spanning the gap. Germline V gene data show CDR1 as MNHEY and CDR2 as SVGAGI. CDR3 length: 14 residues. CDR3 loop: CASSSRGGIEKLFF. The CDR3 region has the DNA TGTGCCAGCAGCTCGAGGGGGGGCATTGAAAAACTGTTTTTT.